The clone carrying this TCR beta chain was seen only a few times. The antigen is not known. The sample belongs to a study of sequential checkpoint blockade in melanoma. Study information: Patients were randomized 1:1 to nivolumab-then-ipilimumab or ipilimumab-then-nivolumab first-line. After both sequences, patients received maintenance nivolumab.

As for treatment: randomized to nivolumab then ipilimumab (arm A) or the reverse (arm B). DNA-damaging chemotherapy had not been given to any patient beforehand. Germline lookup yields CDR1 SGHVS and CDR2 FNYEAQ. V lost 4 bases and J 5 bases, leaving 18 bases between the germline ends. The CDR3 has 17 amino acids. General study points: PD-L1 staining and CD8+ counts, not mutational load, tracked tumor T-cell clonality.

TCRdb keeps only in-frame clones here, not all; method: immunoSEQ multiplex PCR. The sample data list approximately 50 clones. This sequence joins TRBV7-6 and TRBJ2-6; no reliable D call. This specimen consisted of tumor tissue (inferred from file names), obtained from a patient given nivolumab and ipilimumab in sequence. This clonotype was sampled from a human donor with melanoma. CDR3 coding DNA: TGTGCCAGCAGCTATGTAAACTCACAAAGTCGGGCCAACGTCCTGACTTTC. This translates into CASSYVNSQSRANVLTF. The full variable domain, completed using reference TRBV7-6 and TRBJ2-6, is GAGVSQSPRYKVTKRGQDVALRCDPISGHVSLYWYRQALGQGPEFLTYFNYEAQQDKSGLPNDRFSAERPEGSISTLTIQRTEQRDSAMYRCASSYVNSQSRANVLTFGAGSRLTVL.